The T cell receptor (beta chain) described here comes from a study of Ad26.COV2.S vaccination and SARS-CoV-2 variants (dated by TCRdb to the early 2020s). At the level of the whole study: Vaccine-arm donors came from COV1001, a multicentre, randomized, double-blind, placebo-controlled phase I-IIa trial of Ad26.COV2.S in healthy adults. TCRbeta repertoire sequencing was used to assess the specificity and breadth of SARS-CoV-2-reactive T cell receptors after Ad26.COV2.S vaccination. Dosing of Ad26.COV2.S was intramuscular, at either 5x10^10 or 1x10^11 viral particles, delivered as one shot or as two shots spaced 56 days apart. Trial participants were randomized into five groups of five: low-dose or high-dose Ad26.COV2.S given once or twice, or placebo on both occasions. The TCR-sequenced set comprised around 30 samples: some 20 Ad26.COV2.S vaccine recipients, 5 placebo recipients and 8 SARS-CoV-2 convalescent individuals. Throughout the experiments and outcome assessment, investigators stayed blinded to trial group allocation.

Overall results and qualifications from the work: Vaccine and placebo recipients had comparable non-spike TCR breadth, which fits with the vaccine containing only spike. Compared with placebo recipients, Ad26.COV2.S recipients showed higher spike-specific TCR breadth (P = 0.0014). Comparing responses between vaccine doses or regimens was not something the study was powered to do. The authors noted that total T cell responses may have been underestimated by the TCR breadth and depth analyses. Substantial breadth of spike-specific CD8+ and CD4+ T cell responses was reported after vaccination.

As regards this clone: Its cognate antigen has yet to be identified. No base qualities exist here, and no much larger clone lies one base off it.

The immunoSEQ Assay was the method used to sequence TCRbeta CDR3 regions. After extraction, genomic DNA underwent amplification by bias-controlled multiplex PCR, followed by high-throughput sequencing. In the source study's methods: To quantify the absolute abundance of every unique TCRbeta CDR3 region, sequences were collapsed and filtered. T cell fraction was estimated by normalizing TCRbeta template counts to usable DNA, which was measured by amplifying reference genes present in all nucleated cells. Repertoire TCRs were annotated as SARS-CoV-2-specific when V gene, CDR3 amino acid sequence and J gene were exactly matched to a known reactive TCR set. The reference SARS-CoV-2 TCR set came from MIRA and was filtered for enrichment in COVID-19-positive ImmuneCODE repertoires, removing public or cross-reactive TCRs. Using the MIRA antigens, annotated TCRs were further analysed by specific ORF or by position within an ORF. Breadth was defined as annotated unique rearrangements over total unique productive rearrangements; depth was the summed frequency of those rearrangements. Two-sided Wilcoxon rank-sum tests were applied when comparing TCR breadth between groups. What TCRdb holds here is the immuneACCESS table cut down to in-frame rearrangements. Part of the clones is not present; checked against another copy, under half of the missing clones reflect an unresolved V gene, and the others are unexplained. D and trimming were read from the DNA, whereas the V and J calls and clone size are those reported in that table. Counted in this sample were 300,000 to 400,000 clones; about 88% of them appeared once. The top ten clonotypes cover 6.4% of the sample.

The treatment or condition tag for this specimen amounts to: 15 to 20 received Ad26.COV2.S at low or high dose, single or two shots; about 5 received placebo; per-sample allocation not given. For vaccine and placebo recipients, repertoires were sequenced using samples collected on day 63 after the first injection. In Cohort 1b, 25 to 30 adults aged 18-55 years were enrolled at a single site in Boston, USA, between 29 July and 7 August 2020. As a vaccine, Ad26.COV2.S was a replication-incompetent adenovirus type 26 vector that expressed a prefusion-stabilized SARS-CoV-2 spike protein derived from the original Wuhan strain. Including the terminal cysteine and phenylalanine, the CDR3 comprises 14 residues. The read is trimmed to its CDR3 DNA, 42 bases read in frame from base 1. V trim: 0 bases; J trim: 5 bases; unmatched bases: 3. CDR1 SGDLS and CDR2 YYNGEE were looked up in the germline V gene.

This receptor was identified in a person aged 18 to 65 who received the Ad26.COV2.S COVID-19 vaccine or a placebo. The sequencing here drew on peripheral blood, taken in a trial of Ad26.COV2.S vaccine versus placebo. Rearrangement joined TRBV9 to TRBJ2-3; TRBD1 lines up with 7 middle nucleotides. For the CDR3, the sequence is CASSVVTGEDTQYF. The DNA sequence follows: TGTGCCAGCAGCGTAGTTACAGGGGAAGATACGCAGTATTTT. The CDR3 plus the reference TRBV9 and TRBJ2-3 genes for the other parts give the full variable domain: DSGVTQTPKHLITATGQRVTLRCSPRSGDLSVYWYQQSLDQGLQFLIQYYNGEERAKGNILERFSAQQFPDLHSELNLSSLELGDSALYFCASSVVTGEDTQYFGPGTRLTVL.